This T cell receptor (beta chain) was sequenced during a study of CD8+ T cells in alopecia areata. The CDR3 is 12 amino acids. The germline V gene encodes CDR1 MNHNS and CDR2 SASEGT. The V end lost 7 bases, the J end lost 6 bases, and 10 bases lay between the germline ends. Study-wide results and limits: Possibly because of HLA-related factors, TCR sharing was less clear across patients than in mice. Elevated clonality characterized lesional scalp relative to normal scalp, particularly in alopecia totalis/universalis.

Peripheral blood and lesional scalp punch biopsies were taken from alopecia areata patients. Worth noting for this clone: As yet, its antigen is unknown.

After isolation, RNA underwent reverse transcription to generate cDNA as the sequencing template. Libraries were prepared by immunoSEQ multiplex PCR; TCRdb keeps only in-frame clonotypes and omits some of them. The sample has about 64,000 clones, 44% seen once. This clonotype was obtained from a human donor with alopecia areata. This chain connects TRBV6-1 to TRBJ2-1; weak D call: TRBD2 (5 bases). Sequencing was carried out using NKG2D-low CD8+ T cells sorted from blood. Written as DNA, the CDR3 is TGTGCCAGCAAGGACGGACTCAATGAGCAGTTCTTC. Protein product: CASKDGLNEQFF.